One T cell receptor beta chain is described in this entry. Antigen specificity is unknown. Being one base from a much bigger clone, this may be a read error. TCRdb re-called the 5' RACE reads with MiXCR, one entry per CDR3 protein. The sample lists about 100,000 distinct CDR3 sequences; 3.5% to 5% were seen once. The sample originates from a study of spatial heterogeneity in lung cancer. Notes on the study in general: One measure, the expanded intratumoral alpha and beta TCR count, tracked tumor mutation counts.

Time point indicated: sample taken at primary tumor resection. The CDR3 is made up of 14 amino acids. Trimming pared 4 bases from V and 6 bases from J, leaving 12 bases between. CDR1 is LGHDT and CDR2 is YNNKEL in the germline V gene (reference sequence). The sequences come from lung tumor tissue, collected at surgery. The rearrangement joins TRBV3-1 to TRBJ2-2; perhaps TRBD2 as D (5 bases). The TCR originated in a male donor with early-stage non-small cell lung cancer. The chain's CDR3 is CASSLWEFPGELFF. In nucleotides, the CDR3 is TGTGCCAGCAGCCTATGGGAGTTCCCCGGGGAGCTGTTTTTT.